Presented here are 17 T cell receptor beta chains from one specimen sequenced in a study of blood T cell repertoires in COVID-19. Generated by immunoSEQ multiplex PCR, the TCRdb table keeps only in-frame clones and is missing some. The table has nearly 30,000 clones, 70% to 80% seen once; the top ten hold under 50%. Sequencing was done on a sample of peripheral blood. The receptors derive from a woman between 65 and 79 years old with acute or convalescent COVID-19.

The CDR3 DNA reads TGTGCCAGCAGCTTAGTCTCGGCGACCGGGACTGGAAACTACGAGCAGTACTTC. This translates into CASSLVSATGTGNYEQYF. This sequence joins TRBV7-6 and TRBJ2-7; a weak D match, TRBD2 (6 bases). The V end lost 1 base, the J end lost 3 bases, and 22 bases lay between the germline ends. The germline V gene has CDR1 SGHVS and CDR2 FNYEAQ. The CDR3 is 18 residues long.

The CDR3 coding sequence is TGTGCCAGCAGCCAAGTAGCGGGAGGGCCGGGCGAGCAGTACTTC. This translates into CASSQVAGGPGEQYF. The chain has TRBV3-1 (or the pseudogene TRBV3-2) and TRBJ2-7; 11 nucleotides align to TRBD2. This CDR3 is 15 amino acids long. J was trimmed by 6 bases and V by 1 base; bases with no gene match: 5. In germline, CDR1 is LGHDT, CDR2 YNNKEL (reference sequence).

This clone was detected a few times. The CDR3 here is CASSYSTPQGKDYGYTF. In nucleotides, the CDR3 is TGTGCCAGCAGTTACTCAACTCCCCAGGGGAAGGACTATGGCTACACCTTC. This chain links TRBV6-2 or TRBV6-3 with TRBJ1-2; D is possibly TRBD1 (6 bases). Between the trimmed V and J ends, which lost 0 bases and 3 bases, there was a span of 17 bases. The CDR3 is 17 amino acids. CDR1 and CDR2 (germline): MNHEY, SVGEGT.

This chain connects TRBV4-3 to TRBJ1-6, with unresolved D. The CDR3 loop spans 14 amino acids. The V gene lost 0 bases and the J gene lost 6 bases, with 6 bases spanning the gap. The germline CDR1 and CDR2 sequences are LGHNA and YSLEER. The chain's CDR3 is CASSQEYFNSPLHF. The DNA of the CDR3 is TGCGCCAGCAGCCAAGAGTACTTTAATTCACCCCTCCACTTT.

The V call is TRBV9, the J call TRBJ2-3, with 10 bases identical to TRBD1. This CDR3 contains 16 residues. V shed 4 bases and J 4 bases; nucleotides not matched to a gene: 9. Germline CDR1 is SGDLS and CDR2 is YYNGEE. The CDR3 loop reads CASSPRGGTGADTQYF. The CDR3 bases are TGTGCCAGCAGCCCCCGAGGGGGGACAGGGGCAGATACGCAGTATTTT. The full variable domain, in which reference TRBV9 and TRBJ2-3 provide the parts outside the CDR3, is DSGVTQTPKHLITATGQRVTLRCSPRSGDLSVYWYQQSLDQGLQFLIQYYNGEERAKGNILERFSAQQFPDLHSELNLSSLELGDSALYFCASSPRGGTGADTQYFGPGTRLTVL.

V and J are TRBV7-9 and TRBJ2-2; no definite D call. CDR3 length: 12 amino acids. Trimming removed 4 bases at V and 5 bases at J, with 5 bases between. CDR1 is SEHNR, CDR2 FQNEAQ, per germline (reference sequence). The CDR3 coding sequence is TGTGCCAGCAGCTCGACTACCGGGGAGCTGTTTTTT. It encodes CASSSTTGELFF.

This chain links TRBV5-1 with TRBJ1-6; 9 positions match TRBD1. Germline V gene sequence: CDR1 SGHRS, CDR2 YFSETQ. Unmatched junction bases numbered 10, after V lost 5 bases and J lost 7 bases. The CDR3 runs 16 residues. The CDR3 protein is CASRVSSGTGNSPLHF. The CDR3 coding sequence is TGCGCCAGCAGAGTTTCTTCCGGGACAGGGAATTCACCCCTCCACTTT.

The rearrangement uses TRBV11-2 and TRBJ2-2, with unresolved D. From germline, CDR1 is SGHAT and CDR2 FQNNGV. This CDR3 is 13 amino acids long. The ends were cut back, 6 bases at V and 5 bases at J, with 10 bases in the middle. Written as DNA, the CDR3 is TGTGCCAGCAGTCCCTCAACAACCGGGGAGCTGTTTTTT. As protein: CASSPSTTGELFF.

The CDR3 DNA follows: TGTGCCAGCAGCAACAGGGTCAGCTCCTACGAGCAGTACTTC. Its translation is CASSNRVSSYEQYF. V is TRBV2 and J is TRBJ2-7, with a tentative D call TRBD1 (6 bases). CDR1 SNHLY and CDR2 FYNNEI come from the germline V gene. The CDR3 sequence is 14 residues long. V was trimmed by 6 bases and J by 0 bases, leaving 12 bases between them.

This sequence joins TRBV29-1 and TRBJ2-2; D might be TRBD1 (5 bases). The CDR3 is 17 amino acids. Trimming left V 1 base short and J 0 bases short, with 15 bases between. Germline V CDR1 and CDR2: SQVTM, ANQGSEA. This chain's CDR3 is CSVEGGLASANTGELFF. In nucleotides, the CDR3 is TGCAGCGTTGAAGGGGGCCTGGCTTCTGCGAACACCGGGGAGCTGTTTTTT.

The V call is TRBV5-6, the J call TRBJ1-4; D is undetermined. The CDR3 has 12 residues. Germline V gene data show CDR1 as SGHDT and CDR2 as YYEEEE. The V gene lost 3 bases and the J gene lost 4 bases, with 4 bases spanning the gap. CDR3 sequence: CASSWSNEKLFF. CDR3 nucleotides: TGTGCCAGCAGCTGGAGTAATGAAAAACTGTTTTTT.

The chain recombines TRBV24-1 with TRBJ2-3, with D maybe TRBD2 (6 bases). The CDR3 length is 17 residues. The V and J ends lost 0 bases and 9 bases respectively, with 21 bases between them. Germline assignment: CDR1 KGHDR and CDR2 SFDVKD. The CDR3 reads CATSDLLGQGGTGTQYF. CDR3 DNA sequence: TGTGCCACCAGTGATTTGCTGGGGCAGGGAGGAACGGGAACGCAGTATTTT.

This chain joins TRBV4-2 and TRBJ2-5; TRBD2 aligns across 14 bases. From germline, CDR1 is LGHNA and CDR2 YNFKEQ. The V gene end was trimmed by 4 bases and the J gene end by 2 bases; junction bases not matched to a gene: 3. The CDR3 totals 16 residues. The CDR3 is CASSRGLAGGQETQYF. The CDR3 bases are TGTGCCAGCAGCCGAGGACTAGCGGGGGGACAAGAGACCCAGTACTTC.

The gene calls are TRBV2 and TRBJ1-5, with D hard to call. Trimming removed 7 bases from V and 6 bases from J, with 13 bases in between. This CDR3 region has 13 residues. Germline-derived CDR1 and CDR2 are SNHLY and FYNNEI. CDR3 bases: TGTGCCAGCACCCCTCCTGCAGGTCAGCCCCAGCATTTT. This gives the protein CASTPPAGQPQHF. Looking up the rest from reference TRBV2 and TRBJ1-5 gives the full variable domain: EPEVTQTPSHQVTQMGQEVILRCVPISNHLYFYWYRQILGQKVEFLVSFYNNEISEKSEIFDDQFSVERPDGSNFTLKIRSTKLEDSAMYFCASTPPAGQPQHFGDGTRLSIL.

The chain links TRBV28 to TRBJ2-7; 9 bases align to TRBD1. The CDR3 covers 15 residues. Unmatched junction bases numbered 10, after V lost 5 bases and J lost 5 bases. Germline lookup yields CDR1 MDHEN and CDR2 SYDVKM. CDR3 sequence reads: CASSPGQGSWDEQYF. The CDR3, as DNA: TGTGCCAGCAGTCCTGGACAGGGGAGTTGGGACGAGCAGTACTTC.

CDR3 in DNA: TGTGCCAGCAGCCAATGGACAGGGAATCAGCCCCAGCATTTT. Encoded protein: CASSQWTGNQPQHF. The chain uses TRBV27 and TRBJ1-5; 8 bases line up with TRBD1. This CDR3 comprises 14 residues. Trimming cost V 6 bases and J 4 bases; bases outside gene matches: 5. Per the germline V gene, CDR1 is MNHEY and CDR2 is SMNVEV (reference sequence).

The rearrangement links TRBV25-1 to TRBJ1-2; 8 positions match TRBD1. J was trimmed by 5 bases and V by 7 bases; bases with no gene match: 9. The CDR3 extends over 14 amino acids. CDR1 is MGHDK and CDR2 is SYGVNS in the germline V gene. CDR3 nucleotide sequence: TGTGCCAGCACCCCACCAGGGACAGGATATGGCTACACCTTC. This codes for CASTPPGTGYGYTF.